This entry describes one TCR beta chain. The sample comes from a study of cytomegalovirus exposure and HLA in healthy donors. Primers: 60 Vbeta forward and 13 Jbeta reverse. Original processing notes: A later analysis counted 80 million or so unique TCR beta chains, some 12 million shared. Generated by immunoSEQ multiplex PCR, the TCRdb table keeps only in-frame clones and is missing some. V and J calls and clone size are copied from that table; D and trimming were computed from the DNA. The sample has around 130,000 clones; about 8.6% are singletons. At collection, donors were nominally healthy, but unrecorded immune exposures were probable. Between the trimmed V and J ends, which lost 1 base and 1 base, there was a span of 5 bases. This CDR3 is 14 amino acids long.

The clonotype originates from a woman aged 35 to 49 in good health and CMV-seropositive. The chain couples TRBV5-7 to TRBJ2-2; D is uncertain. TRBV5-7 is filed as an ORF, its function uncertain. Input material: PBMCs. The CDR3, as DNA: TGTGCCAGCAGCTTGTCAGGGAACACCGGGGAGCTGTTTTTT. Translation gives CASSLSGNTGELFF.